In this sample, the clone carrying this T cell receptor (beta chain) turned up many times. The antigen remains unidentified. This sample stems from a study of CD8 T cells in ankylosing spondylitis. Study-wide results and caveats: Seemingly distinctive of ankylosing spondylitis blood was a TCR beta motif formed by eight highly homologous variants.

TCRdb ran MiXCR on the 5' RACE reads and lists one entry per CDR3 protein. Among roughly 250,000 distinct CDR3 sequences listed, roughly 8.6% were seen once. The CDR3 has 15 amino acids. Trimming removed 2 bases from V and 4 bases from J, with 14 bases in between. The germline V gene has CDR1 MNHEY and CDR2 SVGAGI. The V and J genes are TRBV6-5 and TRBJ1-1; possibly TRBD1 for D (5 bases). Material for sequencing was blood, either unsorted or a sorted T cell fraction (not recorded which). The clonotype was recovered from a male donor with ankylosing spondylitis or in good health (not recorded which). The CDR3 here is CASSYQRAGLTEAFF. CDR3 nucleotides: TGTGCCAGCAGTTACCAGCGTGCAGGGCTCACTGAAGCTTTCTTT.